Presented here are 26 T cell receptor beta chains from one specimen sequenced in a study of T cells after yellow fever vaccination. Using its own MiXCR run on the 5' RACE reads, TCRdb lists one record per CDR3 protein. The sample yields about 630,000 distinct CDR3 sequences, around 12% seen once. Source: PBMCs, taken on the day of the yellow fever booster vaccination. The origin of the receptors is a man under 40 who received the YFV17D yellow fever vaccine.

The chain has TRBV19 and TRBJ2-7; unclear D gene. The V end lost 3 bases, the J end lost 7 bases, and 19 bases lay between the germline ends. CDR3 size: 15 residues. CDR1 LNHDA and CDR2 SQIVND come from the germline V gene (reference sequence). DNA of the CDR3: TGTGCCAGTAGTATTAGGTCAGGCCCCTCGTGGGAGCAGTACTTC. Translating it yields CASSIRSGPSWEQYF. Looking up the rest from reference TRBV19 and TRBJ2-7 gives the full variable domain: DGGITQSPKYLFRKEGQNVTLSCEQNLNHDAMYWYRQDPGQGLRLIYYSQIVNDFQKGDIAEGYSVSREKKESFPLTVTSAQKNPTAFYLCASSIRSGPSWEQYFGPGTRLTVT.

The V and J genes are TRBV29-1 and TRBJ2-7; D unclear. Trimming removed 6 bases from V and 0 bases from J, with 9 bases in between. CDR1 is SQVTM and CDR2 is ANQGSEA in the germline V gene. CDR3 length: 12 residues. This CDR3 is CSVGASSYEQYF. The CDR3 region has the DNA TGCAGCGTGGGTGCGAGCTCCTACGAGCAGTACTTC.

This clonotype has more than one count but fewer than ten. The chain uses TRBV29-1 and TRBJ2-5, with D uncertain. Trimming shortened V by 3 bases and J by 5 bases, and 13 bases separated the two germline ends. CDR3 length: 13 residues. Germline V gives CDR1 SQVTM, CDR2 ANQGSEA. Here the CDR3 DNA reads TGCAGCGTTGAGGGCACACCCATCGAGACCCAGTACTTC. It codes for CSVEGTPIETQYF.

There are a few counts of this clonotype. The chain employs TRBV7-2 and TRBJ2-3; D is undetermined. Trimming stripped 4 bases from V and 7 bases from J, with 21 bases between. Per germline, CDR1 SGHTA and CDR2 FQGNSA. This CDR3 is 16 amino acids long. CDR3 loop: CASSSYPDLTPYTQYF. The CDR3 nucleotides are TGTGCCAGCAGCTCGTACCCGGACCTAACCCCCTATACGCAGTATTTT.

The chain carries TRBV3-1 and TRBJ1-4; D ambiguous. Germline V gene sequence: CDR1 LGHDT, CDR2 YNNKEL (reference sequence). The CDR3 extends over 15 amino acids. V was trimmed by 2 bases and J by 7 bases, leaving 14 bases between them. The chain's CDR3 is CASSQLGGPGEKLFF. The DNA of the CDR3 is TGTGCCAGCAGCCAATTAGGAGGGCCGGGTGAAAAACTGTTTTTT.

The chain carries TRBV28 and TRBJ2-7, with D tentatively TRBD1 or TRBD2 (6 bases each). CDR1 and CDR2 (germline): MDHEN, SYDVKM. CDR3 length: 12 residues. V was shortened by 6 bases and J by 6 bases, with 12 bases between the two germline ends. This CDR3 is CASRGGRSEQYF. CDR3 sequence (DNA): TGTGCCAGCAGGGGGGGCAGATCCGAGCAGTACTTC.

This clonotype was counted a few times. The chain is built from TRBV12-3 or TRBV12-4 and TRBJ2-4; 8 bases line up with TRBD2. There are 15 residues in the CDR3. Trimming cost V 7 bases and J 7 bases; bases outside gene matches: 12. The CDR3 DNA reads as TGTGCCAGCACTCTCGCGGGGACTAGTCGGAACATTCAGTACTTC. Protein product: CASTLAGTSRNIQYF.

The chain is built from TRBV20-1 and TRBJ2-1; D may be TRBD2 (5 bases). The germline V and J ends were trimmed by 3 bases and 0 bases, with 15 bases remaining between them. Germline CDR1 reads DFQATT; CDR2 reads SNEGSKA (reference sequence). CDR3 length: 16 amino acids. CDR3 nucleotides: TGCAGTGCTAGGGGCGGACGGGGTGCCTCCTACAATGAGCAGTTCTTC. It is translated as CSARGGRGASYNEQFF.

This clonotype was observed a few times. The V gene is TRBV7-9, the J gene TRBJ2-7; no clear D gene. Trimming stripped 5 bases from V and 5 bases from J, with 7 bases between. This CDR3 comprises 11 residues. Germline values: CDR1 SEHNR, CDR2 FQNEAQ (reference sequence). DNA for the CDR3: TGTGCCAGCAGCAAAGTGAACGAGCAGTACTTC. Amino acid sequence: CASSKVNEQYF.

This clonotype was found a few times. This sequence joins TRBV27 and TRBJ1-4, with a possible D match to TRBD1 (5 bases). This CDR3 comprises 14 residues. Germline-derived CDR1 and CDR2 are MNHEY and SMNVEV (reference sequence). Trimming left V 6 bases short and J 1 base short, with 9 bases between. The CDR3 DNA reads TGTGCCAGCAGATTTGGGGGAACTAATGAAAAACTGTTTTTT. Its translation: CASRFGGTNEKLFF.

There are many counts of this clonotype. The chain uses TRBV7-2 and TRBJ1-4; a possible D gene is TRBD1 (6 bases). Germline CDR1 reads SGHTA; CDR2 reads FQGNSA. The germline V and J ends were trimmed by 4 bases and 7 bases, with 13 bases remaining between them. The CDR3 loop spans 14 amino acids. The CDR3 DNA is TGTGCCAGCAGCTCCAGGGTAGGGGGTGAAAAACTGTTTTTT. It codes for CASSSRVGGEKLFF.

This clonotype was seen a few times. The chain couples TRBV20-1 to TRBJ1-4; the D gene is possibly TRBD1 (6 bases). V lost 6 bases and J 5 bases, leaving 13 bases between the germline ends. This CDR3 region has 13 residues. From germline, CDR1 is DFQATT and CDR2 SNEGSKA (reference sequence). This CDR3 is CSAPDRRNEKLFF. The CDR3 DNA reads TGCAGTGCGCCGGACAGAAGAAATGAAAAACTGTTTTTT.

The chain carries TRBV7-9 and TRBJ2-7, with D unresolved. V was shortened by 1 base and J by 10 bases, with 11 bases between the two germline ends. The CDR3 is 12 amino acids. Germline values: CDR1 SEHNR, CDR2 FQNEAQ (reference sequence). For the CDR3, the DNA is TGTGCCAGCAGCTTAGACACCACGTCCCAGTACTTC. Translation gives CASSLDTTSQYF.

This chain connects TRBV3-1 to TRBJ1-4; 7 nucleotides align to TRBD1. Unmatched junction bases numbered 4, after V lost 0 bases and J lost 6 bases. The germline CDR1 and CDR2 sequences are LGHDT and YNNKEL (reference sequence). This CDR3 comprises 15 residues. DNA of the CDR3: TGTGCCAGCAGCCAAGACCCGGGACAGTATGAAAAACTGTTTTTT. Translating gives CASSQDPGQYEKLFF.

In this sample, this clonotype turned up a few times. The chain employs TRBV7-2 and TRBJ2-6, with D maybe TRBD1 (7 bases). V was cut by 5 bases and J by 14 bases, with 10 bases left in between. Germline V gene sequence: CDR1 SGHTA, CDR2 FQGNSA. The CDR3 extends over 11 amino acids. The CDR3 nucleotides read TGTGCCAGCAGCCCAGGGGGGATCCTGACTTTC. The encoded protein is CASSPGGILTF.

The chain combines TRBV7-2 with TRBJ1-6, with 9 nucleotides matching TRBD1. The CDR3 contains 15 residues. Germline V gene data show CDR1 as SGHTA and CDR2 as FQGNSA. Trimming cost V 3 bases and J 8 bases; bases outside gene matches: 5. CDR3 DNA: TGTGCCAGCAGCTTGGGACAGGGCCTTTATTCACCCCTCCACTTT. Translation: CASSLGQGLYSPLHF.

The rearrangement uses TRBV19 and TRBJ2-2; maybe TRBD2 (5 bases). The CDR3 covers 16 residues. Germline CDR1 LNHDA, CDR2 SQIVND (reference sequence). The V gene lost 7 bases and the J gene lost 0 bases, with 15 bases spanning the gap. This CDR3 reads CASIWRAASNTGELFF. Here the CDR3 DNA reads TGTGCCAGTATATGGCGGGCCGCCTCGAACACCGGGGAGCTGTTTTTT.

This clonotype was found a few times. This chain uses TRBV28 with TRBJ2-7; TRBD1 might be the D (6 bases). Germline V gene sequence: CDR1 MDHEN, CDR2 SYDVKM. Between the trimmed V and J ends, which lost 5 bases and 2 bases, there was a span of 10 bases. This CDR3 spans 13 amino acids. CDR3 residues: CASSGTFTYEQYF. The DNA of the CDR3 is TGTGCCAGCAGTGGGACATTCACCTACGAGCAGTACTTC.

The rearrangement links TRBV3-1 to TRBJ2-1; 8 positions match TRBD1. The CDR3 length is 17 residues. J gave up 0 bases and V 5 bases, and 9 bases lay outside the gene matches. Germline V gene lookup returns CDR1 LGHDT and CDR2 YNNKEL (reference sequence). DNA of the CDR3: TGTGCCAGCAGCGATAACCCAACAGGGGGCTCCTACAATGAGCAGTTCTTC. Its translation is CASSDNPTGGSYNEQFF.

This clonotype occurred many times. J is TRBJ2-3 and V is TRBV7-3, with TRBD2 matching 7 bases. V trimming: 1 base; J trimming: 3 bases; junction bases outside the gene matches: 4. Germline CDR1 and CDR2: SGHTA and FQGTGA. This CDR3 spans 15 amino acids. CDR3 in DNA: TGTGCCAGCAGCTTAATGGGCGGGAGTACAGATACGCAGTATTTT. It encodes CASSLMGGSTDTQYF.

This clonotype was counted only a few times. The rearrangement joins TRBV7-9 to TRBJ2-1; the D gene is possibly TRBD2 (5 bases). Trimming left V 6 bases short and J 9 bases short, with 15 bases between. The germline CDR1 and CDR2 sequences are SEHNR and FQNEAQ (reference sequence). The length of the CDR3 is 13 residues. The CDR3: CASRSSGYREQFF. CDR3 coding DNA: TGTGCCAGCAGATCTTCGGGGTATCGTGAGCAGTTCTTC.

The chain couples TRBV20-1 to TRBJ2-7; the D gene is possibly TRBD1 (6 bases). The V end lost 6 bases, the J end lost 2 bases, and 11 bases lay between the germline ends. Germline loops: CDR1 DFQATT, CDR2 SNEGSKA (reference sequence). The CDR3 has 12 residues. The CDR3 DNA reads TGCAGTGCCGGGACACCAACCTACGAGCAGTACTTC. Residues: CSAGTPTYEQYF.

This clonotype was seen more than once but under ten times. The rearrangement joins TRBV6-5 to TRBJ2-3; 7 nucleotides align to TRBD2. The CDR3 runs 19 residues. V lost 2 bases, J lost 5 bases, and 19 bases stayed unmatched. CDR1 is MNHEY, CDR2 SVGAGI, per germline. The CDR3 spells CASSYGAPGGSGEGDTQYF. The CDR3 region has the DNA TGTGCCAGCAGTTACGGGGCCCCTGGCGGAAGCGGGGAGGGAGATACGCAGTATTTT.

The CDR3 nucleotides read TGTGCCAGCAGCGTAGAGCCTAGCGGGATTAGCTCCTACGAGCAGTACTTC. Translating it yields CASSVEPSGISSYEQYF. The rearrangement links TRBV9 to TRBJ2-7, with 9 bases lining up with TRBD2. V lost 0 bases to trimming and J lost 0 bases; unmatched junction nucleotides: 7. The germline V gene encodes CDR1 SGDLS and CDR2 YYNGEE. The CDR3 loop spans 17 amino acids.

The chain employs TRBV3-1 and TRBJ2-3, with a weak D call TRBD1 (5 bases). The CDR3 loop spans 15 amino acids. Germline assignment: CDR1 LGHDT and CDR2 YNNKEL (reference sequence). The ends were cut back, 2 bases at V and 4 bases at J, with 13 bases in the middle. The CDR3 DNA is TGTGCCAGCAGCCAAAGGGGCCCTGAGGCAGATACGCAGTATTTT. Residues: CASSQRGPEADTQYF.

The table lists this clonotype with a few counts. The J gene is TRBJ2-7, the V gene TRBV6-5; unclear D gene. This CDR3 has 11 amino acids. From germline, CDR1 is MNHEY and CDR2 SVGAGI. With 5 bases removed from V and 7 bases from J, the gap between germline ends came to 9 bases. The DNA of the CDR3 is TGTGCCAGCAGTCACGGGTTAGAGCAGTACTTC. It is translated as CASSHGLEQYF.